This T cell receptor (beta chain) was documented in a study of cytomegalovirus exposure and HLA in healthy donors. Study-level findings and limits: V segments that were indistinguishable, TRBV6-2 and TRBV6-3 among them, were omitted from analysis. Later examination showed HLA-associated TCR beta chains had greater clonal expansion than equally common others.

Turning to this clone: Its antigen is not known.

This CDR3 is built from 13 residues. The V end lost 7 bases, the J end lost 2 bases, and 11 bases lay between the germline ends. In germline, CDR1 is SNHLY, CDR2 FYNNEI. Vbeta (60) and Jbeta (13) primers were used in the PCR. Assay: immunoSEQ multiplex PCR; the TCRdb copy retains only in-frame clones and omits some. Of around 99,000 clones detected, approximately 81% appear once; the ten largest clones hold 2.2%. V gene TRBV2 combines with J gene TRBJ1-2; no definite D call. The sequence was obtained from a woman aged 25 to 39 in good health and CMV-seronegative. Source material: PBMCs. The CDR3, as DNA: TGTGCCAGCATCATGGGCCCCAACTATGGCTACACCTTC. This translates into CASIMGPNYGYTF.